The rows below give T cell receptor beta chains drawn from one sample of a study of OX40 agonist ivuxolimab in advanced cancers. Assay: immunoSEQ multiplex PCR; the TCRdb copy retains only in-frame clones and omits some. The sample contains approximately 24,000 clones, approximately 75% of which appear only once. The specimen was CD4+ or CD8+ T cells sorted from blood, collected in a trial of the OX40 agonist ivuxolimab. Receptor source: an adult with an advanced solid tumor such as melanoma, head and neck, liver or kidney cancer. Each CDR3 is given with its conserved first and last residue. Fields, in order: J gene, D gene, V gene, clone size, CDR3 DNA, CDR3 protein. The D gene is left open where the match is weak. The size of a clone is reported for some rows only, either as once, few or many, or as a class for expanded clones.

>TRBJ2-7|TRBD2|TRBV7-8|-
TGTGCCAGCAGCCCCAACGGACTAGCGGGGAGCTCCTACGAGCAGTACTTC
CASSPNGLAGSSYEQYF
>TRBJ1-1|-|TRBV19|-
TGTGCCAGTAGGACCCAAAATGCGGAAGCTTTCTTT
CASRTQNAEAFF
>TRBJ1-1|-|TRBV6-6|-
TGTGCCAGCAGTTATGGTGTGAGGAACACTGAAGCTTTCTTT
CASSYGVRNTEAFF
>TRBJ1-2|-|TRBV18|-
TGTGCCAGCTCACCAGAGGGGGGGTACTCCTACACCTTC
CASSPEGGYSYTF
>TRBJ1-5|-|TRBV7-1|-
TGTGCCAGCAGCTTAGCCGGGAATCAGGATCAGCCCCAGCATTTT
CASSLAGNQDQPQHF
>TRBJ1-5|TRBD1|TRBV4-3|-
TGCGCCAGCAGCCAACATCTACAGGGGATTCAGCCCCAGCATTTT
CASSQHLQGIQPQHF
>TRBJ2-7|TRBD2|TRBV15|-
TGTGCCACCAGCGCCACTAGCGGGAGGTCCTACGAGCAGTACTTC
CATSATSGRSYEQYF
>TRBJ2-1|-|TRBV6-4|-
TGTGCCAGCAGTGACTCTGGAGAAGGATACAATGAGCAGTTCTTC
CASSDSGEGYNEQFF
>TRBJ2-1|-|TRBV2|-
TGTGCCAGCAGTCCGGGCCCCCAAGGGTACAATGAGCAGTTCTTC
CASSPGPQGYNEQFF
>TRBJ1-1|-|TRBV28|-
TGTGCCAGCAGCCCCGAAACGAGCAGGGAAGCTTTCTTT
CASSPETSREAFF
>TRBJ2-7|TRBD1|TRBV9|-
TGTGCCAGCAGCCCCAGCCCCGGACAGGGCTACGAGCAGTACTTC
CASSPSPGQGYEQYF
>TRBJ2-2|-|TRBV2|-
TGTGCCAGCACCCAGGGGAGTTGGGAGCTGTTTTTT
CASTQGSWELFF
>TRBJ2-7|-|TRBV11-3|-
TGTGCCAGCAGCTTAGGAGGGAACGAGCAGTACTTC
CASSLGGNEQYF
>TRBJ2-7|TRBD2|TRBV13|-
TGTGCCAGCAGCGCTAGCGGGAGGGACTACGAGCAGTACTTC
CASSASGRDYEQYF
>TRBJ1-1|-|TRBV4-3|once
TGCGCCAGCAGCCAAGGGCAAAACACTGAAGCTTTCTTT
CASSQGQNTEAFF
>TRBJ2-5|-|TRBV6-6|-
TGTGCCAGCAGTTACGAAGACCAAGAGACCCAGTACTTC
CASSYEDQETQYF
>TRBJ2-7|-|TRBV6-5|-
TGTGCCAGCAGTTACGGAGGGGAGTACGAGCAGTACTTC
CASSYGGEYEQYF
>TRBJ1-3|-|TRBV7-9|-
TGTGCCAGCAGCGATCCGCGAAGGGAGGGAAACACCATATATTTT
CASSDPRREGNTIYF
>TRBJ1-1|-|TRBV27|-
TGTGCCAGCAGTTTCGCCGGGGACACTGAAGCTTTCTTT
CASSFAGDTEAFF
>TRBJ1-1|-|TRBV28|few
TGTGCCAGCACCCGAGTGGGGGCGGGCACTGAAGCTTTCTTT
CASTRVGAGTEAFF
>TRBJ2-3|-|TRBV11-3|-
TGTGCCAGCAGCTTGGGGCTGGGGGCTGTCACAGATACGCAGTATTTT
CASSLGLGAVTDTQYF
>TRBJ2-2|-|TRBV7-3|-
TGTGCCAGCAGCCCATTGATGCTTGCGGTGAACACCGGGGAGCTGTTTTTT
CASSPLMLAVNTGELFF
>TRBJ2-7|-|TRBV5-1|-
TGCGCCAGCAGCTTGGTGCCCTACTCCTACGAGCAGTACTTC
CASSLVPYSYEQYF
>TRBJ2-5|TRBD1|TRBV27|-
TGTGCCAGCAGTTCCGGGACAGGGGTTCAAGAGACCCAGTACTTC
CASSSGTGVQETQYF
>TRBJ2-1|-|TRBV21-1|-
TGTGCCAGCAGCAAAGATAGGACTAGCGGGGGAAGGCGCCCGGAGACCAATGAGCAGTTCTTC
CASSKDRTSGGRRPETNEQFF
>TRBJ2-2|-|TRBV4-3|-
TGCGCCAGCAGCCAGGGGTCATCAGAGGAGCTGTTTTTT
CASSQGSSEELFF